Sequencing of this T cell receptor (beta chain) was carried out in a study of regulatory T cells in long-lasting Graves disease. Arm-PCR with iRepertoire HTBI primers amplified the CDR3 regions for these TCR beta libraries. TCRdb recomputed calls from the multiplex PCR reads with MiXCR, one row per CDR3 protein. This sample yields 350,000 to 450,000 distinct CDR3 sequences, of which over 20% are seen a single time; roughly an eighth belongs to the top ten. Only a few counts were recorded for this clonotype. Germline loops: CDR1 SGHRS, CDR2 YFSETQ. CDR3 length: 13 residues. Trimming shortened V by 4 bases and J by 1 base, and 5 bases separated the two germline ends. Time point noted: persistent/refractory GD, antithyroid drugs over 5 years with positive TRAb. Extracted PBMC RNA gave rise to the TCR library.

The sample was peripheral blood mononuclear cells (PBMCs), taken when the disease was refractory, from a patient treated with antithyroid drugs. The chain is built from TRBV5-1 and TRBJ2-2; no firm D call. The TCR was taken from a female donor with Graves disease. The CDR3 loop reads CASSKENTGELFF. DNA for the CDR3: TGCGCCAGCAGCAAGGAGAACACCGGGGAGCTGTTTTTT.